This entry describes one T cell receptor (beta chain). Antigen unknown. The germline gives CDR1 MDHEN, CDR2 SYDVKM. The CDR3 has 13 amino acids. V was cut by 4 bases and J by 4 bases, with 11 bases left in between. This table comes from immunoSEQ multiplex PCR, and its TCRdb copy is limited to in-frame clones, with some not included. The data contain approximately 75,000 clones, around 95% of them singletons. These data originate in a study of graft-versus-host responses after intestinal transplantation. For the study at large: Multivisceral, liver-intestinal, or isolated intestinal transplants were received by the recipients. Each patient got anti-thymocyte globulin induction, then tacrolimus and steroids for about 3 years.

Notes on the study in general: The recipient marrow held GvH clones, and some of them showed up first in ileum or blood.

The TCR originated in a human donor who received an intestinal transplant. The sequencing here drew on unstimulated CD8+ T cells sorted from spleen or lymph node cells, taken before intestinal transplant. The rearrangement links TRBV28 to TRBJ2-7; the D gene is possibly TRBD1 (5 bases). Written as DNA, the CDR3 is TGTGCCAGCAGTTCCCAGGGATTTTACGAGCAGTACTTC. It codes for CASSSQGFYEQYF. The entire variable domain, with the rest obtained from reference TRBV28 and TRBJ2-7, is as follows: DVKVTQSSRYLVKRTGEKVFLECVQDMDHENMFWYRQDPGLGLRLIYFSYDVKMKEKGDIPEGYSVSREKKERFSLILESASTNQTSMYLCASSSQGFYEQYFGPGTRLTVT.